The 5 T cell receptor beta chains reported below all come from one sample, sequenced in a study of blood T cell repertoires in COVID-19. Sequencing used immunoSEQ multiplex PCR; TCRdb keeps in-frame clones, though not all of them. This repertoire shows around 86,000 clones, approximately 89% found once; its top ten account for approximately 7.4%. Input material: peripheral blood. The source is a human donor with acute or convalescent COVID-19. The donor label of this sample is uncertain.

This chain links TRBV27 with TRBJ1-6; D perhaps matches TRBD1 (6 bases). Deletions cut 3 bases from V and 12 bases from J, with 24 bases between. CDR1 and CDR2 from the germline V gene are MNHEY and SMNVEV (reference sequence). This CDR3 is built from 17 residues. The CDR3 DNA reads TGTGCCAGCAGTTTCCTGGGGCTAGACAGGAGTTTTGGACCCCTCCACTTT. Encoded protein: CASSFLGLDRSFGPLHF.

The CDR3 DNA sequence: TGTGCCAGCACGAGGACAGGGTATGAAAAACTGTTTTTT. Encoded protein: CASTRTGYEKLFF. The J gene is TRBJ1-4, the V gene TRBV6-6; 8 bases line up with TRBD1. The CDR3 is 13 amino acids. Trimming at V came to 7 bases and at J to 6 bases, leaving 4 bases not matched to a gene. CDR1 is MNHNY, CDR2 SVGAGI, per germline (reference sequence).

V gene TRBV6-2 or TRBV6-3 combines with J gene TRBJ2-7; perhaps TRBD2 as D (5 bases). Germline lookup yields CDR1 MNHEY and CDR2 SVGEGT. Trimming pared 6 bases from V and 2 bases from J, leaving 11 bases between. This CDR3 comprises 13 residues. The CDR3 loop reads CASSQTGTYEQYF. The CDR3 bases are TGTGCCAGCAGCCAGACCGGGACCTACGAGCAGTACTTC.

This clone was picked up a small number of times. The chain combines TRBV7-2 with TRBJ2-3, with 16 bases lining up with TRBD2. Germline V gives CDR1 SGHTA, CDR2 FQGNSA. CDR3 length: 15 residues. After removal of 5 bases from V and 6 bases from J, the junction contained 2 bases not matched to a gene. This chain's CDR3 is CASSPGLAGGDTQYF. DNA of the CDR3: TGTGCCAGCAGCCCGGGACTAGCGGGGGGGGATACGCAGTATTTT.

J is TRBJ2-2 and V is TRBV4-3, with TRBD1 as a possible D gene (5 bases). The length of the CDR3 is 14 residues. Per the germline V gene, CDR1 is LGHNA and CDR2 is YSLEER. The V gene lost 0 bases and the J gene lost 6 bases, with 8 bases spanning the gap. CDR3 coding DNA: TGCGCCAGCAGCCAAGACCAAGGGGCCGGGGAGCTGTTTTTT. Its translation: CASSQDQGAGELFF.